Following are 10 T cell receptor beta chains from one sample sequenced in a study of CD8 T cells in Susac syndrome. Random hexamers primed reverse transcription of about 0.5 to 1 ug RNA. One entry per CDR3 protein, called by TCRdb with MiXCR from the immunoSEQ multiplex PCR reads. The data show approximately 130,000 distinct CDR3 sequences, with approximately 89% seen just once and approximately 0.24% held by the top ten. Sequencing used CD8+ T cells from PBMCs. The receptor source for this set is a human donor with multiple sclerosis.

The chain uses TRBV5-8 and TRBJ1-1; the D gene is possibly TRBD1 (6 bases). The CDR3 sequence is 13 residues long. V was cut by 4 bases and J by 5 bases, with 12 bases left in between. CDR1 is SGHTS, CDR2 YDEGEE, per germline. CDR3 coding DNA: TGTGCCAGCAGCCGCAGGGGTGGGACTGAAGCTTTCTTT. This translates into CASSRRGGTEAFF.

The V gene is TRBV27, the J gene TRBJ1-2; no reliable D call. V lost 2 bases to trimming and J lost 3 bases, with 7 bases between them. The CDR3 runs to 13 residues. The germline V gene encodes CDR1 MNHEY and CDR2 SMNVEV (reference sequence). The CDR3 protein is CASSLTADYGYTF. CDR3 nucleotides: TGTGCCAGCAGTTTAACGGCAGACTATGGCTACACCTTC.

The chain carries TRBV7-9 and TRBJ2-2; 8 positions agree with TRBD1. This CDR3 comprises 14 residues. CDR1 and CDR2 from the germline V gene are SEHNR and FQNEAQ (reference sequence). The ends lost 3 bases at V and 8 bases at J; junction bases unmatched: 5. In DNA, the CDR3 is TGTGCCAGCAGCTTGGGGGACAGGATGGGGGAGCTGTTTTTT. It specifies CASSLGDRMGELFF.

V and J are TRBV9 and TRBJ2-2; D remains ambiguous. The CDR3 is made up of 12 amino acids. The V end lost 0 bases, the J end lost 8 bases, and 5 bases lay between the germline ends. CDR1 and CDR2 (germline): SGDLS, YYNGEE. For the CDR3, the DNA is TGTGCCAGCAGCGTAGTCCAGGGGGAGCTGTTTTTT. Its protein is CASSVVQGELFF.

This clonotype was seen a handful of times. The chain has TRBV2 and TRBJ2-7, with D uncertain. CDR3 length: 10 residues. Germline CDR1 reads SNHLY; CDR2 reads FYNNEI. The V end was cut by 8 bases, the J end by 5 bases, with 7 bases between. The DNA of the CDR3 is TGTGCCAGCTCTGAAGACGAGCAGTACTTC. Protein sequence: CASSEDEQYF.

This clonotype was counted a single time. This rearrangement joins TRBV19 to TRBJ2-5; 8 bases align to TRBD1. Unmatched junction bases numbered 7, after V lost 2 bases and J lost 5 bases. The CDR3 is made up of 15 amino acids. Germline V gene lookup returns CDR1 LNHDA and CDR2 SQIVND (reference sequence). The CDR3, as DNA: TGTGCCAGTAGTATACGGCAGGGGGCTCGGGAGACCCAGTACTTC. Translating gives CASSIRQGARETQYF.

V and J are TRBV27 and TRBJ2-3; D is undetermined. The CDR3 is 14 residues long. V was trimmed by 1 base and J by 2 bases, leaving 7 bases between them. Germline CDR1 is MNHEY and CDR2 is SMNVEV (reference sequence). CDR3 protein: CASSLYSNTDTQYF. The CDR3 region has the DNA TGTGCCAGCAGTTTATACAGCAACACAGATACGCAGTATTTT.

The DNA of the CDR3 is TGTGCCAGCAGCCAATTCGGGACTGGACCTGTTGAGACCCAGTACTTC. Translating it yields CASSQFGTGPVETQYF. This sequence joins TRBV3-1 and TRBJ2-5; a possible D gene is TRBD2 (6 bases). This CDR3 is built from 16 residues. Germline lookup yields CDR1 LGHDT and CDR2 YNNKEL (reference sequence). With 2 bases removed from V and 5 bases from J, the gap between germline ends came to 18 bases.

The V and J genes are TRBV5-6 and TRBJ2-1; D is ambiguous. The V gene lost 5 bases and the J gene lost 2 bases, with 14 bases spanning the gap. Germline assignment: CDR1 SGHDT and CDR2 YYEEEE. The CDR3 totals 15 residues. CDR3 in amino acids: CASSHLVGTYNEQFF. The CDR3 DNA is TGTGCCAGCAGTCACCTGGTGGGGACCTACAATGAGCAGTTCTTC.

The table lists this clonotype with a few counts. The chain links TRBV12-3 or TRBV12-4 to TRBJ1-1; TRBD1 might be the D (5 bases). Trimming stripped 3 bases from V and 1 base from J, with 9 bases between. CDR3 length: 14 residues. CDR3 nucleotides: TGTGCCAGCAGTTTGGGGGGGAAGAACACTGAAGCTTTCTTT. Protein product: CASSLGGKNTEAFF.